The clone carrying this T cell receptor (beta chain) came up once. At one end the junction does not follow the germline gene, possibly because of a read error. The CDR3 covers 16 residues. Germline V gene sequence: CDR1 MNHNS, CDR2 SASEGT. The data were obtained in a study of blood T cell repertoires in COVID-19. Profiling relied on immunoSEQ multiplex PCR, and the TCRdb table lists in-frame clones only, not all of them. The sample comprises roughly 160,000 clones, about 83% of which are singletons, and roughly 19% rests with the top ten. The chain carries TRBV6-1 and TRBJ1-4, with a weak D call TRBD1 (5 bases). This TCR was recovered from a woman in her seventies who had recovered from COVID-19. Sequenced: peripheral blood. The CDR3 here is CASSEGPGATNEKLFF. The CDR3 coding sequence is TGTGCCAGCAGCGAAGGGCCGGGGGCAACTAATGAAAAACTGTTTTTT.